Here is one T cell receptor beta chain with its context. Profiled with immunoSEQ multiplex PCR; TCRdb holds only in-frame clones, not every one. The data show tens of thousands of clones, 88% seen once. These data originate in a study of PD-1 and CTLA-4 blockade in melanoma. After removal of 11 bases from V and 6 bases from J, the junction contained 8 bases not matched to a gene. This CDR3 region has 14 residues. Germline loops: CDR1 MGHDK, CDR2 SYGVNS. Here the sequenced sample was CD8+ T cells from peripheral blood, taken from a patient given anti-PD-1 treatment. This clonotype was obtained from a human donor with melanoma. This chain connects TRBV25-1 to TRBJ2-3, with 13 positions matching TRBD2. In DNA form, the CDR3 reads TGTGCCGTTGGACTAGCGGGGGATCTGGATACGCAGTATTTT. Translation: CAVGLAGDLDTQYF.